The rows below give T cell receptor beta chains drawn from one sample of a study of blood T cell repertoires in COVID-19. Some clones are missing from TCRdb's copy, which holds only in-frame ones; the method was immunoSEQ multiplex PCR. The sample includes around 300,000 clones, roughly 85% seen only once; the top ten take more than 9.5%. The sample comprised peripheral blood. All receptors come from a woman aged 70 to 79 with acute or convalescent COVID-19. Both conserved end residues are part of each CDR3. Each record gives: V gene, clone size, J gene, D gene, CDR3 protein, CDR3 DNA. A D gene is named only where the DNA matches it firmly. Rows give clone size only sometimes, using once, few, many, or a class for an expanded clone.

TRBV2,.,TRBJ2-5,.,CASSERRDTGYF,TGTGCCAGCAGTGAACGTAGGGACACCGGGTACTTC
TRBV19,.,TRBJ1-5,.,CASDDRLNQPQHF,TGTGCCAGTGATGACAGGCTCAATCAGCCCCAGCATTTT
TRBV20-1,few,TRBJ1-2,.,CSASRAQGVGYTF,TGCAGTGCTAGTCGCGCGCAAGGGGTTGGCTACACCTTC
TRBV12-3/TRBV12-4,.,TRBJ2-1,.,CASRKSTYNEQFF,TGTGCCAGCAGAAAGAGTACCTACAATGAGCAGTTCTTC
TRBV4-1,.,TRBJ2-1,.,CASSQGQRGGNEQFF,TGCGCCAGCAGCCAAGGGCAGCGAGGGGGCAATGAGCAGTTCTTC
TRBV10-3,.,TRBJ2-3,.,CATAGITDTQYF,TGTGCCACCGCGGGCATCACAGATACGCAGTATTTT
TRBV12-5,.,TRBJ1-5,TRBD1,CASGPGTANQPQHF,TGTGCTAGTGGCCCAGGGACAGCTAATCAGCCCCAGCATTTT
TRBV7-3,.,TRBJ2-2,.,CASSYPPGGGTGELFF,TGTGCCAGCAGCTACCCCCCGGGGGGCGGGACCGGGGAGCTGTTTTTT
TRBV2,.,TRBJ1-2,.,CASSVFYGGGRANYGYTF,TGTGCCAGCAGTGTGTTTTATGGGGGCGGGAGAGCTAACTATGGCTACACCTTC
TRBV5-1,few,TRBJ1-2,.,CASSPGQPYGYTF,TGCGCCAGCAGCCCCGGACAGCCCTATGGCTACACCTTC
TRBV4-1,.,TRBJ2-3,TRBD2,CASRGLTGGGRTDTQYF,TGCGCCAGCAGAGGGCTTACGGGGGGGGGCCGCACAGATACGCAGTATTTT
TRBV11-2,.,TRBJ2-7,TRBD2,CASSLVSSGGSYEQYF,TGTGCCAGCAGCTTAGTGTCCAGCGGGGGTAGCTACGAGCAGTACTTC
TRBV7-8,.,TRBJ2-5,.,CASSLGRDRRLETQYF,TGTGCCAGCAGCTTAGGGAGGGATCGACGGTTAGAGACCCAGTACTTC
TRBV5-1,few,TRBJ1-6,.,CASSLGRGGNSPLHF,TGCGCCAGCAGCTTGGGGAGGGGTGGAAATTCACCCCTCCACTTT
TRBV19,.,TRBJ1-5,TRBD1,CASSIAGWGQGSNQPQHF,TGTGCCAGTAGTATAGCGGGGTGGGGACAGGGCTCCAATCAGCCCCAGCATTTT
TRBV20-1,.,TRBJ1-2,.,CSANRDGYTF,TGCAGTGCTAACAGGGACGGCTACACCTTC
TRBV19,.,TRBJ2-1,TRBD2,CASSARGGAYNEQFF,TGTGCCAGTAGTGCCCGCGGGGGAGCCTACAATGAGCAGTTCTTC
TRBV5-4,.,TRBJ2-2,.,CASSLVRSGELFF,TGTGCCAGCAGCTTGGTACGGTCCGGGGAGCTGTTTTTT
TRBV11-2,.,TRBJ1-1,.,CASSLGHALNTEAFF,TGTGCCAGCAGCTTGGGGCATGCATTGAACACTGAAGCTTTCTTT